This passage covers 31 T cell receptor beta chains from one sample sequenced in a study of blood T cell repertoires in COVID-19 (dated by TCRdb to the early 2020s). Library method: the immunoSEQ multiplex PCR assay. In TCRdb, the immuneACCESS table is reduced to in-frame sequences with V and J assigned. These tables do not hold every clone; where another copy was compared, an unresolved V gene accounts for under half, and the others remain unexplained. Here the sample has hundreds of thousands of clones; approximately 90% occur a single time. The ten largest clones capture around a tenth of the sample. Sequenced material: PBMCs or T cells enriched from blood (not recorded which). The receptors were sampled from a woman between 35 and 50 years old who had recovered from COVID-19.

This chain joins TRBV9 and TRBJ2-3; TRBD2 matches at 11 bases. Germline CDR1 is SGDLS and CDR2 is YYNGEE. V shed 4 bases, J shed 0 bases, and the junction held 7 bases outside the gene matches. The CDR3 is 17 residues long. CDR3 loop: CASSRPLAGGSTDTQYF. The CDR3 DNA reads TGTGCCAGCAGCCGCCCCCTAGCGGGAGGAAGCACAGATACGCAGTATTTT. The full variable domain, its missing parts supplied by reference TRBV9 and TRBJ2-3, is DSGVTQTPKHLITATGQRVTLRCSPRSGDLSVYWYQQSLDQGLQFLIQYYNGEERAKGNILERFSAQQFPDLHSELNLSSLELGDSALYFCASSRPLAGGSTDTQYFGPGTRLTVL.

Concerning this clone itself: The same CDR3 arises from other DNA sequences in this sample as well. The chain uses TRBV6-5 and TRBJ1-2; D is possibly TRBD1 (6 bases). The CDR3 extends over 13 amino acids. Germline V CDR1 and CDR2: MNHEY, SVGAGI. The V end was cut by 4 bases, the J end by 4 bases, with 10 bases between. The CDR3: CASSSTGSYGYTF. Written as DNA, the CDR3 is TGTGCCAGCAGTTCGACAGGATCCTATGGCTACACCTTC.

CDR3 nucleotide sequence: TGTGCCAACGGAGGCACAGATACGCAGTATTTT. It codes for CANGGTDTQYF. The V and J genes are TRBV2 and TRBJ2-3; D gene ambiguous. The germline gives CDR1 SNHLY, CDR2 FYNNEI. V was trimmed by 10 bases and J by 1 base, leaving 6 bases between them. The CDR3 runs to 11 residues.

V and J are TRBV7-3 and TRBJ1-1, with D unresolved. The CDR3 has 13 residues. V shed 1 base and J shed 3 bases, with 6 bases lying between them. The V gene's germline CDR1 is SGHTA and CDR2 FQGTGA. CDR3: CASSLSLDTEAFF. The CDR3 nucleotides read TGTGCCAGCAGCTTAAGCCTAGACACTGAAGCTTTCTTT.

This clone appeared once. The V call is TRBV18, the J call TRBJ1-1; tentative D call: TRBD1 (6 bases). This CDR3 contains 13 residues. The ends were cut back, 3 bases at V and 2 bases at J, with 7 bases in the middle. CDR1 and CDR2 from the germline V gene are KGHSH and LQKENI. The CDR3 DNA reads TGTGCCAGCTCACCGGGACACAACACTGAAGCTTTCTTT. Translated: CASSPGHNTEAFF.

J is TRBJ2-1 and V is TRBV5-4; 7 bases match TRBD1. Germline CDR1 is SGHNT and CDR2 is YYREEE (reference sequence). This CDR3 has 17 amino acids. The trim removed 4 bases at V and 5 bases at J, leaving 15 bases unmatched. The CDR3 DNA reads TGTGCCAGCAGCCATCTAGGGGGACAGAGGCGGAACAATGAGCAGTTCTTC. Translated: CASSHLGGQRRNNEQFF.

This chain links TRBV27 with TRBJ1-1; a possible D gene is TRBD1 (6 bases). This CDR3 has 14 residues. Looked up from germline, CDR1 is MNHEY and CDR2 is SMNVEV (reference sequence). The germline V and J ends were trimmed by 6 bases and 4 bases, with 15 bases remaining between them. CDR3 in DNA: TGTGCCAGCAGCCCTACAGGGTTGAGCACTGAAGCTTTCTTT. It specifies CASSPTGLSTEAFF.

The rearrangement links TRBV5-5 to TRBJ1-6; D is undetermined. The CDR3 is made up of 17 amino acids. V was cut by 4 bases and J by 0 bases, with 14 bases left in between. Germline V gene lookup returns CDR1 SGHKS and CDR2 YYEKEE (reference sequence). CDR3 amino acids: CASSRDLSSSYNSPLHF. DNA of the CDR3: TGTGCCAGCAGCAGAGATTTGAGTAGCTCCTATAATTCACCCCTCCACTTT.

The chain recombines TRBV11-2 with TRBJ1-6; D is undetermined. V was pared by 5 bases and J by 10 bases, with 9 bases between. The CDR3 has 12 residues. Germline values: CDR1 SGHAT, CDR2 FQNNGV. The CDR3, as DNA: TGTGCCAGCAGCCGGGAAGCCTCACCCCTCCACTTT. It translates to CASSREASPLHF.

The chain employs TRBV10-3 and TRBJ1-2; possibly TRBD1 for D (6 bases). Germline CDR1 is ENHRY and CDR2 is SYGVKD. V was trimmed by 2 bases and J by 7 bases, leaving 11 bases between them. CDR3 size: 13 residues. CDR3 bases: TGTGCCATCAGTGAGGAGCAGGGGAGTGGCTACACCTTC. Protein sequence: CAISEEQGSGYTF.

The rearrangement joins TRBV5-1 to TRBJ2-7, with 14 bases lining up with TRBD2. The CDR3 covers 16 residues. Germline V gene data show CDR1 as SGHRS and CDR2 as YFSETQ. V lost 5 bases and J lost 4; bases outside the gene matches: 8. In DNA form, the CDR3 reads TGCGCCAGCAGTCGCGGGACTAGCGGGAGCGGTTACGAGCAGTACTTC. It encodes CASSRGTSGSGYEQYF.

This chain joins TRBV11-2 and TRBJ2-7; D is perhaps TRBD1 (5 bases). The CDR3 is 13 residues long. Trimming cost V 4 bases and J 1 base, with 8 bases left between them. Per germline, CDR1 SGHAT and CDR2 FQNNGV. CDR3 DNA sequence: TGTGCCAGCAGCTCCGGACAATCCTACGAGCAGTACTTC. This translates into CASSSGQSYEQYF.

J is TRBJ1-5 and V is TRBV6-2 or TRBV6-3, with a possible D match to TRBD1 (5 bases). CDR1 and CDR2 from the germline V gene are MNHEY and SVGEGT. V lost 4 bases to trimming and J lost 2 bases, with 18 bases between them. The CDR3 has 17 residues. The CDR3 nucleotides are TGTGCCAGCAGTTTAGCGCGGGACCCCAGGGGCAATCAGCCCCAGCATTTT. Protein: CASSLARDPRGNQPQHF.

The V and J genes are TRBV21-1 and TRBJ1-6; the table's D gene call, TRBD1, was not cross checked with the DNA. TRBV21-1 constitutes a pseudogene. The CDR3 contains 18 residues. CDR3 nucleotides: TGTGCCAGCAGCACCGCCCTGAGGGGCAGGGGACATAATTCACCCCTCCACTTT. Its protein product is CASSTALRGRGHNSPLHF.

This clone has more than one count but fewer than ten. The rearrangement joins TRBV4-3 to TRBJ2-7; TRBD2 agrees at 7 bases. CDR3 length: 16 residues. J gave up 5 bases and V 0 bases, and 10 bases lay outside the gene matches. Germline V gene data show CDR1 as LGHNA and CDR2 as YSLEER. The CDR3 DNA sequence: TGCGCCAGCAGCCAAGATCCCGGGGTAGCGGGCCACGAGCAGTACTTC. Encoded protein: CASSQDPGVAGHEQYF.

The chain employs TRBV12-3 or TRBV12-4 and TRBJ2-2; unclear D gene. This CDR3 is 12 amino acids long. The V end lost 2 bases, the J end lost 5 bases, and 3 bases lay between the germline ends. This CDR3 is CASSLLTGELFF. The CDR3 DNA is TGTGCCAGCAGTTTACTTACCGGGGAGCTGTTTTTT.

The rearrangement joins TRBV7-9 to TRBJ2-7; a weak D match, TRBD1 (6 bases). V was cut by 5 bases and J by 4 bases, with 15 bases left in between. Germline V lookup: CDR1 SEHNR, CDR2 FQNEAQ (reference sequence). The CDR3 is 14 residues long. CDR3 sequence (DNA): TGTGCCAGCAGCAACGCCGGGACATCATACGAGCAGTACTTC. This sequence encodes CASSNAGTSYEQYF.

This rearrangement joins TRBV6-6 to TRBJ2-1; TRBD2 aligns across 13 bases. V lost 4 bases, J lost 8 bases, and 8 bases stayed unmatched. Germline lookup yields CDR1 MNHNY and CDR2 SVGAGI (reference sequence). There are 16 residues in the CDR3. DNA of the CDR3: TGTGCCAGCAGTTTCGTCGGACTAGCGGGAGCGGATGAGCAGTTCTTC. Translated: CASSFVGLAGADEQFF.

V gene TRBV21-1 combines with J gene TRBJ2-3; the DNA was not used to check the table's D call, TRBD2. TRBV21-1 is described as a pseudogene. CDR3 length: 18 amino acids. The CDR3 coding sequence is TGTGCCAGCAGCACGTGGATGGGTAGCGGGAGAGGGAGAGATACGCAGTATTTT. This encodes CASSTWMGSGRGRDTQYF.

The CDR3: CAWSVLSGGLPDTQYF. The CDR3 DNA follows: TGTGCCTGGAGTGTACTCAGCGGGGGGCTCCCAGATACGCAGTATTTT. This chain connects TRBV30 to TRBJ2-3, with 9 bases aligning to TRBD2. The CDR3 contains 16 residues. V was clipped by 0 bases and J by 4 bases; unmatched bases: 8. CDR1 GTSNPN and CDR2 SVGIG come from the germline V gene (reference sequence).

The V and J genes are TRBV2 and TRBJ2-7; D remains ambiguous. Trimming stripped 11 bases from V and 3 bases from J, with 14 bases between. There are 12 residues in the CDR3. Germline V gives CDR1 SNHLY, CDR2 FYNNEI. The CDR3 DNA reads as TGTGCCTGCGGCCGCACTTTCTACGAGCAGTACTTC. It encodes CACGRTFYEQYF.

The CDR3 here is CASSAFPSGSGDEQFF. In nucleotides, the CDR3 is TGTGCCAGCAGCGCCTTTCCTAGCGGGAGTGGAGATGAGCAGTTCTTC. The chain employs TRBV9 and TRBJ2-1, with 10 bases identical to TRBD2. The germline gives CDR1 SGDLS, CDR2 YYNGEE. J was trimmed by 8 bases and V by 3 bases; bases with no gene match: 11. This CDR3 is built from 16 residues.

The chain has TRBV5-1 and TRBJ2-2, with TRBD2 matching over 11 bases. V gave up 4 bases and J gave up 3 bases; unmatched junction bases: 5. Germline-derived CDR1 and CDR2 are SGHRS and YFSETQ. This CDR3 region has 16 residues. The CDR3 nucleotides read TGCGCCAGCAGCCCGCTAGCGGGGGGCCACACCGGGGAGCTGTTTTTT. Protein sequence: CASSPLAGGHTGELFF. The full variable domain, in which reference TRBV5-1 and TRBJ2-2 provide the parts outside the CDR3, is KAGVTQTPRYLIKTRGQQVTLSCSPISGHRSVSWYQQTPGQGLQFLFEYFSETQRNKGNFPGRFSGRQFSNSRSEMNVSTLELGDSALYLCASSPLAGGHTGELFFGEGSRLTVL.

The CDR3 DNA reads as TGTGCCATCAGTGAGTCGGGAGGGATCGACACTGAAGCTTTCTTT. It translates to CAISESGGIDTEAFF. This rearrangement joins TRBV10-3 to TRBJ1-1; D gene ambiguous. The CDR3 sequence is 15 residues long. Germline CDR1 and CDR2: ENHRY and SYGVKD. V lost 0 bases and J lost 3, with 11 bases in between.

The count of this clone is one. This chain joins TRBV18 and TRBJ2-7, with 8 bases matching TRBD1. CDR1 is KGHSH, CDR2 LQKENI, per germline. Trimming cost V 6 bases and J 1 base; bases outside gene matches: 8. This CDR3 comprises 15 residues. This CDR3 is CASSPEQGGSYEQYF. The CDR3 DNA follows: TGTGCCAGCTCTCCCGAACAGGGGGGATCCTACGAGCAGTACTTC.

The rearrangement joins TRBV14 to TRBJ2-2, with TRBD1 identical over 7 bases. CDR1 is SGHDN and CDR2 is FVKESK in the germline V gene. V was clipped by 8 bases and J by 5 bases; unmatched bases: 11. This CDR3 has 15 amino acids. This CDR3 reads CASQARDSPTGELFF. CDR3 nucleotides: TGTGCCAGCCAAGCCCGGGACAGCCCAACCGGGGAGCTGTTTTTT.

The chain uses TRBV30 and TRBJ2-7, with a tentative D call TRBD2 (6 bases). The germline V gene has CDR1 GTSNPN and CDR2 SVGIG (reference sequence). V lost 0 bases, J lost 12 bases, and 15 bases lay in between. The length of the CDR3 is 12 residues. The CDR3 DNA follows: TGTGCCTGGAGTGTAGGAGGGGTTGTACCGTACTTC. Translating gives CAWSVGGVVPYF.

The V call is TRBV10-3, the J call TRBJ2-3; the D is unclear. Germline V gene lookup returns CDR1 ENHRY and CDR2 SYGVKD. Trimming took 2 bases from V and 6 from J, leaving 6 bases between them. The CDR3 has 12 residues. The DNA of the CDR3 is TGTGCCATCAGTGAGGCCCGGGATACGCAGTATTTT. Residues: CAISEARDTQYF.

This clone has just a few counts. V gene TRBV30 combines with J gene TRBJ2-5; D is uncertain. The CDR3 totals 13 residues. V was shortened by 2 bases and J by 4 bases, with 11 bases between the two germline ends. The germline gives CDR1 GTSNPN, CDR2 SVGIG (reference sequence). This CDR3 is CAWSQRVGETQYF. In DNA, the CDR3 is TGTGCCTGGAGTCAGCGAGTAGGAGAGACCCAGTACTTC.

This chain connects TRBV28 to TRBJ1-2, with unresolved D. This CDR3 is 12 amino acids long. V was pared by 6 bases and J by 3 bases, with 8 bases between. The germline V gene encodes CDR1 MDHEN and CDR2 SYDVKM. As DNA, the CDR3 is TGTGCCAGCAGCGAGCGGGACTATGGCTACACCTTC. It codes for CASSERDYGYTF.

The CDR3 protein is CASSVGQGGEKLFF. The CDR3 nucleotides read TGTGCCAGCAGCGTCGGACAGGGAGGGGAAAAACTGTTTTTT. The chain joins TRBV11-2 to TRBJ1-4, with TRBD1 identical over 8 bases. The CDR3 length is 14 residues. In germline, CDR1 is SGHAT, CDR2 FQNNGV. V lost 5 bases and J lost 8; bases outside the gene matches: 7.